Presented here are 28 T cell receptor beta chains from one specimen sequenced in a study of OX40 agonist ivuxolimab in advanced cancers. The assay was immunoSEQ multiplex PCR, and TCRdb's table has in-frame clones only and misses some. This table holds some 61,000 clones, just under 90% found once. The sample was CD4+ or CD8+ T cells sorted from blood, taken in a trial of the OX40 agonist ivuxolimab. The receptor set was obtained from an adult with an advanced solid tumor such as melanoma, head and neck, liver or kidney cancer.

This sequence joins TRBV5-1 and TRBJ2-1, with 10 nucleotides matching TRBD2. CDR1 is SGHRS and CDR2 is YFSETQ in the germline V gene. This CDR3 has 19 amino acids. J was trimmed by 8 bases and V by 0 bases; bases with no gene match: 17. The CDR3 DNA sequence: TGCGCCAGCAGCTTGGGTTCCTTTGTGTCTAGCGGGAGTCTTCATGAGCAGTTCTTC. It encodes CASSLGSFVSSGSLHEQFF.

The V gene is TRBV15, the J gene TRBJ1-4, with 9 bases matching TRBD1. Germline CDR1 reads LNHNV; CDR2 reads YYDKDF (reference sequence). Trimming took 0 bases from V and 4 from J; bases not matched to a gene: 3. The CDR3 covers 16 residues. CDR3 DNA: TGTGCCACCAGCAGAGATAAGGACAGGGGTAATGAAAAACTGTTTTTT. Protein sequence: CATSRDKDRGNEKLFF.

This clone was detected only once. The chain links TRBV28 to TRBJ2-5, with TRBD2 matching over 9 bases. From germline, CDR1 is MDHEN and CDR2 SYDVKM. The CDR3 sequence is 15 residues long. V lost 6 bases to trimming and J lost 5 bases; unmatched junction nucleotides: 10. The CDR3 region is CASSLRREGPETQYF. The CDR3 DNA is TGTGCCAGCAGCCTTAGGCGGGAGGGCCCCGAGACCCAGTACTTC.

The chain joins TRBV4-3 to TRBJ2-1, with D possibly matching TRBD1 (5 bases). V gave up 4 bases and J gave up 0 bases, with 10 bases separating them. The germline gives CDR1 LGHNA, CDR2 YSLEER. The CDR3 contains 15 residues. CDR3 protein: CASSLRQSSYNEQFF. The CDR3 DNA reads as TGCGCCAGCAGCCTTAGACAGAGCTCCTACAATGAGCAGTTCTTC.

This clone turned up a few times. V is TRBV27 and J is TRBJ1-1, with 8 bases lining up with TRBD1. The CDR3 consists of 15 residues. With V trimmed by 5 bases and J by 8 bases, 13 bases remained unmatched. CDR1 and CDR2 (germline): MNHEY, SMNVEV (reference sequence). The CDR3 DNA is TGTGCCAGCAGTCTCCGGACAGGGAGGGCGTCAGAAGCTTTCTTT. Its translation is CASSLRTGRASEAFF.

The chain uses TRBV18 and TRBJ2-1; 15 positions agree with TRBD2. CDR1 is KGHSH and CDR2 is LQKENI in the germline V gene. The CDR3 loop spans 18 amino acids. The V and J ends lost 0 bases and 1 base, in that order; junction bases with no gene match: 1. CDR3 sequence reads: CASSPPGLAGGSYNEQFF. The CDR3 DNA is TGTGCCAGCTCACCACCGGGACTAGCGGGAGGTTCCTACAATGAGCAGTTCTTC.

CDR3 amino acids: CASSDHQTAVRAGYTF. CDR3 nucleotide sequence: TGTGCCAGCAGTGACCACCAGACAGCGGTCAGAGCTGGCTACACCTTC. This chain connects TRBV25-1 to TRBJ1-2; a possible D gene is TRBD1 (5 bases). With 3 bases removed from V and 7 bases from J, the gap between germline ends came to 21 bases. Germline values: CDR1 MGHDK, CDR2 SYGVNS. CDR3 length: 16 amino acids.

The chain has TRBV4-2 and TRBJ2-5, with a possible D match to TRBD1 (6 bases). Germline values: CDR1 LGHNA, CDR2 YNFKEQ. The CDR3 totals 15 residues. Trimming took off 1 base at V and 5 bases at J, with 14 bases between the two ends. The CDR3 is CASSQGGRGQETQYF. The CDR3 nucleotides read TGTGCCAGCAGCCAAGGAGGCAGGGGCCAGGAGACCCAGTACTTC.

The V gene is TRBV28, the J gene TRBJ2-2; D uncertain. The V end was cut by 2 bases, the J end by 4 bases, with 8 bases between. Looked up from germline, CDR1 is MDHEN and CDR2 is SYDVKM. This CDR3 spans 14 amino acids. CDR3 sequence: CASSLRQSTGELFF. In DNA, the CDR3 is TGTGCCAGCAGTTTACGGCAGAGCACCGGGGAGCTGTTTTTT.

CDR3 region: CASSQQANTGELFF. CDR3 in DNA: TGTGCCAGCTCACAACAGGCGAACACCGGGGAGCTGTTTTTT. The genes are TRBV18 and TRBJ2-2, with a weak D call TRBD1 (5 bases). This CDR3 contains 14 residues. Germline V CDR1 and CDR2: KGHSH, LQKENI. The V end was cut by 4 bases, the J end by 0 bases, with 6 bases between.

The chain is built from TRBV18 and TRBJ1-5; no definite D call. The CDR3 sequence is 13 residues long. Between the trimmed V and J ends, which lost 2 bases and 7 bases, there was a span of 9 bases. Germline lookup yields CDR1 KGHSH and CDR2 LQKENI. For the CDR3, the DNA is TGTGCCAGCTCACCAGGGAACGGCCAGCCCCAGCATTTT. It is translated as CASSPGNGQPQHF.

V and J are TRBV15 and TRBJ2-1; TRBD2 aligns across 12 bases. Germline CDR1 reads LNHNV; CDR2 reads YYDKDF (reference sequence). The CDR3 has 17 amino acids. The junction had 11 bases not matched to a gene; V was cut back by 7 bases and J by 4 bases. The CDR3 here is CATKRVTGLAGYNEQFF. CDR3 bases: TGTGCCACCAAAAGAGTGACGGGACTAGCGGGTTACAATGAGCAGTTCTTC.

The rearrangement joins TRBV28 to TRBJ1-2, with TRBD1 as a possible D gene (6 bases). This CDR3 has 16 amino acids. Trimming pared 5 bases from V and 1 base from J, leaving 17 bases between. Germline V gives CDR1 MDHEN, CDR2 SYDVKM. CDR3 nucleotides: TGTGCCAGCAGTGTCGAGGGGGGCGCTTATAACTATGGCTACACCTTC. Protein: CASSVEGGAYNYGYTF.

The chain couples TRBV6-6 to TRBJ1-1, with D maybe TRBD1 (6 bases). The CDR3 is 14 residues long. V was cut by 4 bases and J by 0 bases, with 9 bases left in between. Germline V gives CDR1 MNHNY, CDR2 SVGAGI (reference sequence). The CDR3: CASSLRGMNTEAFF. DNA of the CDR3: TGTGCCAGCAGTTTAAGGGGGATGAACACTGAAGCTTTCTTT.

The chain combines TRBV19 with TRBJ2-2, with D unclear. Trimming left V 2 bases short and J 0 bases short, with 7 bases between. The CDR3 loop spans 15 amino acids. Looked up from germline, CDR1 is LNHDA and CDR2 is SQIVND (reference sequence). CDR3 in amino acids: CASSITAANTGELFF. The DNA for the CDR3 is TGTGCCAGTAGTATAACTGCGGCGAACACCGGGGAGCTGTTTTTT.

V gene TRBV5-6 combines with J gene TRBJ2-5; D unclear. V was pared by 1 base and J by 1 base, with 8 bases between. The germline gives CDR1 SGHDT, CDR2 YYEEEE. The CDR3 length is 14 residues. CDR3 sequence (DNA): TGTGCCAGCAGCTTGTTGGGCGCCCAAGAGACCCAGTACTTC. As protein: CASSLLGAQETQYF.

This chain uses TRBV18 with TRBJ1-4; no definite D call. The CDR3 loop spans 17 amino acids. In germline, CDR1 is KGHSH, CDR2 LQKENI. V lost 1 base and J 12 bases, leaving 24 bases between the germline ends. The CDR3, as DNA: TGTGCCAGCTCACCACAAGGACCCCTGAGCCGGTCTGAGGAACTGTTTTTT. The encoded protein is CASSPQGPLSRSEELFF.

The chain has TRBV7-3 and TRBJ2-3, with 7 bases matching TRBD2. V lost 4 bases and J lost 0; bases outside the gene matches: 1. CDR3 length: 14 amino acids. Germline V lookup: CDR1 SGHTA, CDR2 FQGTGA. Written as DNA, the CDR3 is TGTGCCAGCAGCTCTAGCGGAAGCACAGATACGCAGTATTTT. Translating gives CASSSSGSTDTQYF.

This clone appeared a few times. In DNA form, the CDR3 reads TGTGCCAGCAGAACAGGGGTACAAGAGACCCAGTACTTC. Its translation: CASRTGVQETQYF. The chain carries TRBV28 and TRBJ2-5; 7 positions match TRBD1. This CDR3 contains 13 residues. The trim removed 6 bases at V and 2 bases at J, leaving 3 bases unmatched. CDR1 MDHEN and CDR2 SYDVKM come from the germline V gene.

V is TRBV5-1 and J is TRBJ2-2; D may match TRBD1 or TRBD2 (5 bases each). CDR1 is SGHRS and CDR2 is YFSETQ in the germline V gene. Trimming pared 4 bases from V and 1 base from J, leaving 8 bases between. The CDR3 is 14 residues long. CDR3: CASSGTGNTGELFF. As DNA, the CDR3 is TGCGCCAGCAGCGGGACGGGGAACACCGGGGAGCTGTTTTTT.

V and J are TRBV28 and TRBJ1-1; no clear D gene. CDR1 and CDR2 (germline): MDHEN, SYDVKM. V lost 6 bases to trimming and J lost 6 bases, with 14 bases between them. The CDR3 is made up of 13 amino acids. CDR3: CASRASMPPEAFF. The CDR3 DNA follows: TGTGCCAGCAGGGCGTCAATGCCCCCTGAAGCTTTCTTT.

The rearrangement links TRBV7-9 to TRBJ2-6; 10 nucleotides align to TRBD1. J was trimmed by 2 bases and V by 4 bases; bases with no gene match: 8. Germline V gene data show CDR1 as SEHNR and CDR2 as FQNEAQ (reference sequence). This CDR3 is built from 18 residues. The CDR3 DNA sequence: TGTGCCAGCAGCTACCAGACAGGGGGCTATACTGGGGCCAACGTCCTGACTTTC. The encoded protein is CASSYQTGGYTGANVLTF.

This clone was seen more than once but under ten times. The CDR3, as DNA: TGTGCCTGGAGACAGGGGGGGACAGGGGGCAACACGCAGTATTTT. Its translation: CAWRQGGTGGNTQYF. The V gene is TRBV30, the J gene TRBJ2-3; the match to TRBD1 covers 12 bases. The CDR3 totals 15 residues. Losses at the gene ends were 3 bases for V and 9 bases for J; bases not matched to a gene: 10. Germline CDR1 GTSNPN, CDR2 SVGIG (reference sequence).

This chain uses TRBV2 with TRBJ2-2; 8 bases are shared with TRBD2. The CDR3 is 14 residues long. The trim removed 4 bases at V and 8 bases at J, leaving 6 bases unmatched. Germline V gives CDR1 SNHLY, CDR2 FYNNEI. CDR3 loop: CASSVLAGPGELFF. In DNA, the CDR3 is TGTGCCAGCAGTGTGCTAGCGGGTCCAGGGGAGCTGTTTTTT.

This clone was counted once. V is TRBV7-2 and J is TRBJ2-6; D unclear. Germline-derived CDR1 and CDR2 are SGHTA and FQGNSA. V was trimmed by 2 bases and J by 0 bases, leaving 8 bases between them. The CDR3 spans 16 residues. CDR3 DNA sequence: TGTGCCAGCAGCTTACAGGCTCTCTCTGGGGCCAACGTCCTGACTTTC. Translating gives CASSLQALSGANVLTF.

This clone was counted a single time. This sequence joins TRBV5-1 and TRBJ2-7; no reliable D call. This CDR3 spans 12 amino acids. Germline CDR1 SGHRS, CDR2 YFSETQ. The germline V and J ends were trimmed by 4 bases and 7 bases, with 12 bases remaining between them. CDR3 residues: CASSPQREEQYF. CDR3 nucleotides: TGCGCCAGCAGCCCCCAAAGGGAAGAGCAGTACTTC.

The J gene is TRBJ1-2, the V gene TRBV18, with 7 bases identical to TRBD1. The CDR3 covers 16 residues. Germline CDR1 reads KGHSH; CDR2 reads LQKENI. V dropped 3 bases and J dropped 0; count of bases not matched to a gene: 7. The CDR3 region is CASSPIKGAANYGYTF. CDR3 nucleotides: TGTGCCAGCTCACCGATTAAGGGGGCAGCTAACTATGGCTACACCTTC.

The rearrangement joins TRBV9 to TRBJ1-1; D might be TRBD1 (6 bases). The length of the CDR3 is 14 residues. Germline CDR1 SGDLS, CDR2 YYNGEE. The V end lost 2 bases, the J end lost 7 bases, and 15 bases lay between the germline ends. CDR3 DNA: TGTGCCAGCAGCGTTACGGGGGCACAGGGTGAAGCTTTCTTT. Translating it yields CASSVTGAQGEAFF.